These 26 T cell receptor beta chains share one sample of origin, sequenced in a study of blood T cell repertoires in COVID-19. The table came from immunoSEQ multiplex PCR; TCRdb's copy has only in-frame clones and leaves some out. The repertoire holds about 310,000 clones, roughly 89% seen once, with almost 9.5% in the top ten. What was sequenced was PBMCs or T cells enriched from blood (not recorded which). The receptors here all came from a woman aged 25 to 39 who had recovered from COVID-19.

A word on this clone: Other DNA sequences in the sample encode the same CDR3. The V and J genes are TRBV27 and TRBJ2-7; D not certain. The CDR3 length is 13 residues. Trimming took 3 bases from V and 2 from J, leaving 8 bases between them. CDR1 and CDR2 (germline): MNHEY, SMNVEV (reference sequence). The DNA of the CDR3 is TGTGCCAGCAGTTTGGGCAGGACCTACGAGCAGTACTTC. This gives the protein CASSLGRTYEQYF.

The V and J genes are TRBV7-3 and TRBJ2-1; 7 positions match TRBD1. The germline gives CDR1 SGHTA, CDR2 FQGTGA. The V and J ends lost 5 bases and 3 bases, in that order; junction bases with no gene match: 7. The CDR3 is made up of 15 amino acids. CDR3 region: CASSLGTAYYNEQFF. DNA of the CDR3: TGTGCCAGCAGCCTCGGGACAGCCTACTACAATGAGCAGTTCTTC.

The chain couples TRBV7-2 to TRBJ2-2, with 12 positions matching TRBD2. CDR3 length: 16 residues. Losses at the gene ends were 5 bases for V and 5 bases for J; bases not matched to a gene: 6. The V gene's germline CDR1 is SGHTA and CDR2 FQGNSA. The DNA for the CDR3 is TGTGCCAGCAGCCAGACTAGCGGGAGTCCAACCGGGGAGCTGTTTTTT. It translates to CASSQTSGSPTGELFF.

Points on this clone: An end of the junction differs from the germline gene, which may be a read error. V is TRBV27 and J is TRBJ1-1; TRBD1 aligns across 7 bases. The CDR3 has 17 amino acids. Germline V gene sequence: CDR1 MNHEY, CDR2 SMNVEV (reference sequence). This CDR3 is CASRLFGQDLRGTEAFF. The CDR3 DNA follows: TGTGCCAGCAGATTATTCGGACAGGACCTTCGGGGCACTGAAGCTTTCTTT.

This chain connects TRBV19 to TRBJ2-4; D remains ambiguous. V was clipped by 2 bases and J by 0 bases, with 8 bases between them. Per the germline V gene, CDR1 is LNHDA and CDR2 is SQIVND (reference sequence). The CDR3 sequence is 15 residues long. The CDR3 DNA follows: TGTGCCAGTAGTATATATATGGCAGCCAAAAACATTCAGTACTTC. This encodes CASSIYMAAKNIQYF. The full variable domain, completed using reference TRBV19 and TRBJ2-4, is DGGITQSPKYLFRKEGQNVTLSCEQNLNHDAMYWYRQDPGQGLRLIYYSQIVNDFQKGDIAEGYSVSREKKESFPLTVTSAQKNPTAFYLCASSIYMAAKNIQYFGAGTRLSVL.

This clone has just a few counts. The chain carries TRBV7-9 and TRBJ1-1; 7 positions match TRBD1. The V gene's germline CDR1 is SEHNR and CDR2 FQNEAQ (reference sequence). The CDR3 runs to 12 residues. V lost 4 bases and J lost 9; bases outside the gene matches: 5. The CDR3 DNA reads as TGTGCCAGCAGCTCGACGACAGGGAAAGCTTTCTTT. Its translation: CASSSTTGKAFF.

The DNA of the CDR3 is TGTGCCAGCACCCCCGGGACAGGGCCTTCACCCCTCCACTTT. Translation gives CASTPGTGPSPLHF. The chain has TRBV27 and TRBJ1-6, with TRBD1 matching over 9 bases. CDR3 size: 14 residues. Germline V gene sequence: CDR1 MNHEY, CDR2 SMNVEV (reference sequence). V shed 7 bases, J shed 9 bases, and the junction held 7 bases outside the gene matches.

The chain uses TRBV11-1 and TRBJ1-2; no clear D gene. The CDR3 is 13 residues long. CDR1 SGHAT and CDR2 FQDESV come from the germline V gene (reference sequence). The ends were cut back, 6 bases at V and 5 bases at J, with 13 bases in the middle. Here the CDR3 reads CASSQPNSYGYTF. The CDR3 region has the DNA TGTGCCAGCAGTCAGCCGAACAGTTATGGCTACACCTTC.

The rearrangement links TRBV5-1 to TRBJ1-5; D perhaps matches TRBD1 (5 bases). V was shortened by 0 bases and J by 7 bases, with 14 bases between the two germline ends. In germline, CDR1 is SGHRS, CDR2 YFSETQ. The CDR3 runs 15 residues. CDR3 loop: CASSLEDSFGQPQHF. The CDR3, as DNA: TGCGCCAGCAGCTTGGAAGACAGTTTTGGGCAGCCCCAGCATTTT.

This chain uses TRBV7-2 with TRBJ2-4; maybe TRBD1 (6 bases). CDR1 is SGHTA, CDR2 FQGNSA, per germline. Trimming left V 1 base short and J 6 bases short, with 22 bases between. The CDR3 has 18 amino acids. Here the CDR3 reads CASSLVFWDTTGTNIQYF. In DNA form, the CDR3 reads TGTGCCAGCAGCTTAGTATTTTGGGACACGACGGGCACAAACATTCAGTACTTC.

The rearrangement links TRBV4-2 to TRBJ2-3, with a possible D match to TRBD2 (6 bases). The length of the CDR3 is 16 residues. Germline CDR1 LGHNA, CDR2 YNFKEQ. Deletions cut 3 bases from V and 5 bases from J, with 18 bases between. This CDR3 reads CASSQEAGWNLDTQYF. CDR3 in DNA: TGTGCCAGCAGCCAGGAAGCGGGCTGGAATTTAGATACGCAGTATTTT.

The V call is TRBV12-5, the J call TRBJ1-6; TRBD1 might be the D (6 bases). This CDR3 is built from 13 residues. Trimming shortened V by 5 bases and J by 8 bases, and 10 bases separated the two germline ends. In germline, CDR1 is LGHNT, CDR2 FRNRAP. The CDR3 DNA reads as TGTGCTAGTGGTCCCCCAGGGGATTCACCCCTCCACTTT. This codes for CASGPPGDSPLHF. The variable domain in full, completed from reference TRBV12-5 and TRBJ1-6, reads DARVTQTPRHKVTEMGQEVTMRCQPILGHNTVFWYRQTMMQGLELLAYFRNRAPLDDSGMPKDRFSAEMPDATLATLKIQPSEPRDSAVYFCASGPPGDSPLHFGNGTRLTVT.

This clone was found once. The chain is built from TRBV20-1 and TRBJ2-2, with 9 bases fitting TRBD1. V lost 3 bases and J lost 2; bases outside the gene matches: 7. The germline CDR1 and CDR2 sequences are DFQATT and SNEGSKA (reference sequence). The CDR3 has 16 amino acids. The chain's CDR3 is CSASSPGQGNTGELFF. CDR3 coding DNA: TGCAGTGCTAGTTCGCCGGGACAGGGTAACACCGGGGAGCTGTTTTTT.

The genes are TRBV21-1 and TRBJ2-3; the table assigns TRBD2, which was not confirmed against the DNA. TRBV21-1 is given as a pseudogene. This CDR3 is 19 amino acids long. The CDR3 DNA sequence: TGTGCCAGCAGCAAGTACTCACCCTATGGGCGGGAGAACACAGATACGCAGTATTTT. This translates into CASSKYSPYGRENTDTQYF.

This CDR3 reads CASSSAGVETQYF. For the CDR3, the DNA is TGTGCCAGCAGCTCCGCAGGGGTTGAGACCCAGTACTTC. The genes are TRBV11-1 and TRBJ2-5; D might be TRBD1 (6 bases). The germline CDR1 and CDR2 sequences are SGHAT and FQDESV (reference sequence). This CDR3 is built from 13 residues. The germline V and J ends were trimmed by 4 bases and 5 bases, with 11 bases remaining between them.

This clone was found a few times. The rearrangement uses TRBV6-5 and TRBJ1-2, with TRBD1 as a possible D gene (6 bases). The germline gives CDR1 MNHEY, CDR2 SVGAGI. The CDR3 is 14 residues long. V shed 7 bases and J shed 4 bases, with 16 bases lying between them. The CDR3 region is CASKLLDSPYGYTF. The CDR3 DNA follows: TGTGCCAGCAAATTACTGGACAGTCCCTATGGCTACACCTTC.

The chain joins TRBV4-3 to TRBJ1-2, with D unresolved. The length of the CDR3 is 14 residues. The V and J ends lost 1 base and 0 bases respectively, with 6 bases between them. CDR1 LGHNA and CDR2 YSLEER come from the germline V gene. The CDR3 DNA follows: TGCGCCAGCAGCCAAGCTTTTGCTAACTATGGCTACACCTTC. Translated: CASSQAFANYGYTF.

The chain is built from TRBV14 and TRBJ2-7, with TRBD2 identical over 7 bases. The V segment lost 4 bases and the J segment 7 bases; nucleotides outside the gene matches: 4. Germline V gene lookup returns CDR1 SGHDN and CDR2 FVKESK. The CDR3 extends over 12 amino acids. The CDR3 DNA reads TGTGCCAGCAGCCGGGCCGGGGGGGAGCAGTACTTC. Protein: CASSRAGGEQYF.

This chain uses TRBV18 with TRBJ2-2; D might be TRBD1 (6 bases). The CDR3 runs 14 residues. Deletions cut 4 bases from V and 1 base from J, with 7 bases between. CDR1 and CDR2 (germline): KGHSH, LQKENI. The CDR3 here is CASSLDRNTGELFF. CDR3 nucleotide sequence: TGTGCCAGCTCACTGGACAGGAACACCGGGGAGCTGTTTTTT.

The count of this clone is one. V usage is TRBV27 and J usage is TRBJ1-1, with D unresolved. Trimming cost V 4 bases and J 6 bases, with 18 bases left between them. The CDR3 consists of 15 residues. Looked up from germline, CDR1 is MNHEY and CDR2 is SMNVEV (reference sequence). The CDR3 spells CASSSRKTVDAEAFF. As DNA, the CDR3 is TGTGCCAGCAGTTCGAGAAAAACGGTAGATGCTGAAGCTTTCTTT.

The chain is built from TRBV6-5 and TRBJ2-7; TRBD2 is a possible D gene (6 bases). CDR3 length: 16 residues. Deletions cut 0 bases from V and 3 bases from J, with 15 bases between. The V gene's germline CDR1 is MNHEY and CDR2 SVGAGI. Here the CDR3 DNA reads TGTGCCAGCAGTTACTCGTCGCCGGGACTTAGCTACGAGCAGTACTTC. Protein product: CASSYSSPGLSYEQYF.

This clone was counted a single time. In DNA, the CDR3 is TGCGCCAGCAGTGAGGCCGCCCCGGACAAGGCCCCTGAGAAAGATACGCAGTATTTT. It specifies CASSEAAPDKAPEKDTQYF. The V call is TRBV10-2, the J call TRBJ2-3, with D perhaps matching TRBD1 (5 bases). There are 19 residues in the CDR3. The V end was cut by 2 bases, the J end by 5 bases, with 26 bases between. CDR1 is WSHSY and CDR2 is SAAADI in the germline V gene.

The count of this clone is one. This chain uses TRBV9 with TRBJ2-5; tentative D call: TRBD1 (6 bases). V was trimmed by 2 bases and J by 4 bases, leaving 18 bases between them. The CDR3 length is 16 residues. Germline V CDR1 and CDR2: SGDLS, YYNGEE. CDR3 sequence reads: CASSVANRDTRETQYF. CDR3 nucleotide sequence: TGTGCCAGCAGCGTGGCTAATCGGGACACTAGAGAGACCCAGTACTTC.

The V call is TRBV6-1, the J call TRBJ1-1; D unresolved. The V gene's germline CDR1 is MNHNS and CDR2 SASEGT. The V end lost 3 bases, the J end lost 1 base, and 6 bases lay between the germline ends. This CDR3 region has 13 residues. CDR3 loop: CASSDRGNTEAFF. The CDR3 DNA follows: TGTGCCAGCAGTGATCGGGGGAACACTGAAGCTTTCTTT.

The chain is built from TRBV7-9 and TRBJ2-2; 8 positions match TRBD2. The V gene's germline CDR1 is SEHNR and CDR2 FQNEAQ (reference sequence). The ends lost 1 base at V and 6 bases at J; junction bases unmatched: 7. The CDR3 runs to 16 residues. CDR3 loop: CASSLGGAGASGELFF. The CDR3 coding sequence is TGTGCCAGCAGCTTAGGAGGAGCGGGAGCGTCCGGGGAGCTGTTTTTT.

This clone was recorded only once. The chain joins TRBV29-1 to TRBJ2-3; 10 positions match TRBD2. This CDR3 is built from 14 residues. CDR1 SQVTM and CDR2 ANQGSEA come from the germline V gene. Germline trimming cut 6 bases from V and 1 base from J; bases unmatched to any gene: 4. CDR3 loop: CSVLAGAGTDTQYF. CDR3 bases: TGCAGCGTCCTAGCGGGAGCTGGCACAGATACGCAGTATTTT.